Below are 21 T cell receptor beta chains sequenced from a single sample in a study of human T cells and chemical hapten exposure. MiXCR, run by TCRdb on the RACE reads, gives a single entry per CDR3 protein. This table has some 77,000 distinct CDR3 sequences, roughly 7.9% appearing once. Noted time point: healthy volunteer bleed at 6 weeks. Total RNA extraction was carried out from unfractionated whole blood. Source material: whole blood. These receptors all stem from a female donor in good health. Some clones in this sample may be carry-over from other donors' samples.

This clonotype occurred many times. V usage is TRBV12-3 or TRBV12-4 and J usage is TRBJ1-1, with D unclear. V was pared by 3 bases and J by 7 bases, with 15 bases between. The CDR3 runs to 14 residues. The CDR3 here is CASSFLTTQVEAFF. For the CDR3, the DNA is TGTGCCAGCAGTTTTTTGACAACTCAGGTTGAAGCTTTCTTT.

As concerns this clonotype: This clone may be a read error of a much larger clone one base away. The chain uses TRBV7-2 and TRBJ1-6, with D uncertain. CDR3 length: 15 residues. Germline V gene lookup returns CDR1 SGHTA and CDR2 FQGNSA. The CDR3 loop is CASSLLSSYNSLLHF. The CDR3 DNA reads as TGTGCCAGCAGCTTGCTAAGCTCCTATAATTCACTCCTCCACTTT.

This clonotype has only a few counts. The J gene is TRBJ2-7, the V gene TRBV6-1; TRBD2 aligns across 10 bases. Trimming cost V 1 base and J 1 base; bases outside gene matches: 1. The V gene's germline CDR1 is MNHNS and CDR2 SASEGT. The CDR3 covers 15 residues. The CDR3 DNA sequence: TGTGCCAGCAGTGAAGATAGCGGGGGGTCCTACGAGCAGTACTTC. This codes for CASSEDSGGSYEQYF.

This clonotype was seen repeatedly, ten times or more. This rearrangement joins TRBV7-2 to TRBJ2-7; D remains unclear. Trimming removed 1 base from V and 1 base from J, with 11 bases in between. The germline V gene has CDR1 SGHTA and CDR2 FQGNSA. The length of the CDR3 is 15 residues. The CDR3 nucleotides are TGTGCCAGCAGCTTAGACCCGCCCCTTTCCTACGAGCAGTACTTC. It specifies CASSLDPPLSYEQYF.

This clonotype was found many times. The chain employs TRBV5-6 and TRBJ1-6; 7 bases align to TRBD1. Germline CDR1 SGHDT, CDR2 YYEEEE. This CDR3 comprises 17 residues. J lost 0 bases, V lost 4 bases, and 7 bases had no gene match. DNA of the CDR3: TGTGCCAGCAGCCCGGGACAGTCAGGCTCCTATAATTCACCCCTCCACTTT. The encoded protein is CASSPGQSGSYNSPLHF. The full variable domain, with the rest looked up from reference TRBV5-6 and TRBJ1-6, is DAGVTQSPTHLIKTRGQQVTLRCSPKSGHDTVSWYQQALGQGPQFIFQYYEEEERQRGNFPDRFSGHQFPNYSSELNVNALLLGDSALYLCASSPGQSGSYNSPLHFGNGTRLTVT.

This clonotype appeared a few times. This chain uses TRBV6-6 with TRBJ1-6, with 7 bases that match TRBD1. Losses at the gene ends were 2 bases for V and 8 bases for J; bases not matched to a gene: 3. Per germline, CDR1 MNHNY and CDR2 SVGAGI (reference sequence). This CDR3 region has 14 residues. This CDR3 reads CASSYAGGDSPLHF. CDR3 sequence (DNA): TGTGCCAGCAGTTACGCAGGGGGGGATTCACCCCTCCACTTT.

In regard to this clonotype: A much more abundant neighbour one base away suggests this may be a read error. This rearrangement joins TRBV5-4 to TRBJ2-3; 10 bases fit TRBD2. The CDR3 spans 16 residues. Germline loops: CDR1 SGHNT, CDR2 YYREEE (reference sequence). V was clipped by 4 bases and J by 1 base; unmatched bases: 6. The CDR3 protein is CASSMDGLAGTDTQYF. CDR3 in DNA: TGTGCCAGCAGCATGGACGGACTAGCGGGCACAGATACGCAGTATTTT.

This clonotype has only a few counts. This chain links TRBV28 with TRBJ2-7; D is unclear. Trimming cost V 4 bases and J 0 bases, with 13 bases left between them. Per the germline V gene, CDR1 is MDHEN and CDR2 is SYDVKM. The CDR3 is 15 residues long. CDR3 in DNA: TGTGCCAGCAGTTATTCGCAGTCGTACTCCTACGAGCAGTACTTC. This encodes CASSYSQSYSYEQYF. The complete variable domain, with remaining parts taken from reference TRBV28 and TRBJ2-7, reads DVKVTQSSRYLVKRTGEKVFLECVQDMDHENMFWYRQDPGLGLRLIYFSYDVKMKEKGDIPEGYSVSREKKERFSLILESASTNQTSMYLCASSYSQSYSYEQYFGPGTRLTVT.

In its sample, this clonotype was seen many times. The CDR3 region is CASSLLGVNTEAFF. The CDR3 DNA follows: TGTGCCAGCAGCTTATTAGGAGTGAACACTGAAGCTTTCTTT. The chain is built from TRBV11-2 and TRBJ1-1; no firm D call. The CDR3 consists of 14 residues. Germline values: CDR1 SGHAT, CDR2 FQNNGV. V gave up 2 bases and J gave up 0 bases, with 7 bases separating them.

This clonotype was detected many times. The CDR3 here is CSVGQETQYF. CDR3 nucleotide sequence: TGCAGCGTGGGGCAAGAGACCCAGTACTTC. This chain joins TRBV29-1 and TRBJ2-5, with D uncertain. Trimming took off 6 bases at V and 2 bases at J, with 4 bases between the two ends. Germline V CDR1 and CDR2: SQVTM, ANQGSEA. This CDR3 spans 10 amino acids.

This clonotype occurred many times. This chain uses TRBV4-1 with TRBJ2-7, with D perhaps matching TRBD1 (6 bases). V lost 4 bases to trimming and J lost 2 bases, with 15 bases between them. CDR3 length: 15 amino acids. Germline CDR1 MGHRA, CDR2 YSYEKL. CDR3 sequence reads: CASSPRQGITYEQYF. CDR3 in DNA: TGCGCCAGCAGCCCTAGGCAGGGGATAACCTACGAGCAGTACTTC.

This clonotype was seen more than once but under ten times. The V call is TRBV9, the J call TRBJ2-1; D may be TRBD2 (6 bases). There are 17 residues in the CDR3. Trimming removed 3 bases at V and 1 base at J, with 17 bases between. CDR1 and CDR2 from the germline V gene are SGDLS and YYNGEE. This CDR3 is CASSESRTGESYNEQFF. The CDR3 nucleotides are TGTGCCAGCAGCGAGAGCCGAACGGGGGAATCCTACAATGAGCAGTTCTTC.

The rearrangement uses TRBV27 and TRBJ1-5; 7 nucleotides match TRBD1. V was clipped by 8 bases and J by 7 bases; unmatched bases: 8. CDR1 and CDR2 from the germline V gene are MNHEY and SMNVEV (reference sequence). The CDR3 is made up of 13 amino acids. CDR3 nucleotide sequence: TGTGCCAGCTGGGGGACAGTTGGACAGCCCCAGCATTTT. This sequence encodes CASWGTVGQPQHF.

This clonotype was seen many times. The gene calls are TRBV2 and TRBJ2-3; 14 bases agree with TRBD2. CDR1 is SNHLY, CDR2 FYNNEI, per germline. V trimming: 7 bases; J trimming: 1 base; junction bases outside the gene matches: 10. The length of the CDR3 is 18 residues. The chain's CDR3 is CASTWTSGGPARTDTQYF. The CDR3 bases are TGTGCCAGCACCTGGACTAGCGGGGGGCCGGCCCGCACAGATACGCAGTATTTT.

This clonotype was observed at least ten times. The chain couples TRBV15 to TRBJ2-6; possibly TRBD1 for D (5 bases). The CDR3 totals 15 residues. V lost 7 bases and J 1 base, leaving 11 bases between the germline ends. Germline V gene data show CDR1 as LNHNV and CDR2 as YYDKDF (reference sequence). The CDR3 DNA follows: TGTGCCACCAATCTGCAGGGTTCTGGGGCCAACGTCCTGACTTTC. It codes for CATNLQGSGANVLTF.

This chain links TRBV10-3 with TRBJ2-3; TRBD2 agrees at 9 bases. V dropped 10 bases and J dropped 2; count of bases not matched to a gene: 13. Germline assignment: CDR1 ENHRY and CDR2 SYGVKD. The CDR3 runs 16 residues. Here the CDR3 DNA reads TGTGCCACTCGTGGGAGCGGGGGGACACTCACAGATACGCAGTATTTT. The encoded protein is CATRGSGGTLTDTQYF.

This clonotype was seen ten or more times. The CDR3 coding sequence is TGCCTCCCGGGGGGCTCGACTAGCGGTGTAAGGACAGATACGCAGTATTTT. Translation: CLPGGSTSGVRTDTQYF. The V call is TRBV20-1, the J call TRBJ2-3, with TRBD2 matching over 9 bases. The CDR3 loop spans 17 amino acids. The germline V gene encodes CDR1 DFQATT and CDR2 SNEGSKA (reference sequence).

In this sample, this clonotype turned up many times. V gene TRBV7-2 combines with J gene TRBJ2-5; no firm D call. The germline V gene encodes CDR1 SGHTA and CDR2 FQGNSA. Trimming shortened V by 1 base and J by 3 bases, and 6 bases separated the two germline ends. CDR3 length: 13 amino acids. CDR3 loop: CASSLEREETQYF. The CDR3 bases are TGTGCCAGCAGCTTAGAGCGAGAAGAGACCCAGTACTTC. The full variable domain, rest sourced from reference TRBV7-2 and TRBJ2-5, is GAGVSQSPSNKVTEKGKDVELRCDPISGHTALYWYRQSLGQGLEFLIYFQGNSAPDKSGLPSDRFSAERTGGSVSTLTIQRTQQEDSAVYLCASSLEREETQYFGPGTRLLVL.

V and J are TRBV18 and TRBJ2-5; D ambiguous. Germline CDR1 KGHSH, CDR2 LQKENI. This CDR3 is built from 12 residues. V lost 0 bases, J lost 1 base, and 0 bases lay in between. The CDR3 DNA reads as TGTGCCAGCTCACCACCCCAAGAGACCCAGTACTTC. This translates into CASSPPQETQYF.

This clonotype was seen many times. The chain recombines TRBV28 with TRBJ2-3, with no clear D. CDR3 length equals 14 residues. V lost 2 bases and J lost 2, with 8 bases in between. Per germline, CDR1 MDHEN and CDR2 SYDVKM. CDR3 protein: CASSLIGLTDTQYF. The CDR3, as DNA: TGTGCCAGCAGTTTAATTGGGCTCACAGATACGCAGTATTTT.

The gene calls are TRBV5-1 and TRBJ2-3; 7 positions agree with TRBD2. V shed 4 bases and J 10 bases; nucleotides not matched to a gene: 12. The germline V gene has CDR1 SGHRS and CDR2 YFSETQ. The CDR3 extends over 14 amino acids. The CDR3 spells CASSQSGARGAQYF. The CDR3 nucleotides are TGCGCCAGCAGCCAGAGCGGGGCGCGAGGCGCGCAGTATTTT.